What follows describes a single T cell receptor beta chain. The data stem from a study of shared clonotypes between healthy human individuals. In the study overall: The study enrolled two women and a few men aged 18 to 49. Three CD4 naive, three CD4 memory, two CD8 naive and one CD8 memory plate were used per donor.

Every one of the donors was a Caucasian adult that lived in Nashville, Tennessee. Evenly divided among several immunoSEQ plates was the genomic DNA of each subset. Profiling relied on immunoSEQ multiplex PCR, and the TCRdb table lists in-frame clones only, not all of them. The sample lists some 660,000 clones, about 80% occurring once. Sequencing was performed on memory CD4+ T cells sorted from blood. The subset was: CD45RA-negative fraction. This receptor was obtained from a woman aged 30 to 39 in good health.

CDR3 in amino acids: CAWSHPGTSGRAGYPYNEQFF. Here the CDR3 DNA reads TGTGCCTGGAGTCACCCGGGGACTAGCGGGAGGGCGGGATACCCCTACAATGAGCAGTTCTTC. This chain connects TRBV30 to TRBJ2-1, with 16 bases lining up with TRBD2. In germline, CDR1 is GTSNPN, CDR2 SVGIG (reference sequence). CDR3 size: 21 residues. V lost 2 bases to trimming and J lost 2 bases; unmatched junction nucleotides: 15. Full variable domain (rest looked up from reference TRBV30 and TRBJ2-1): SQTIHQWPATLVQPVGSPLSLECTVEGTSNPNLYWYRQAAGRGLQLLFYSVGIGQISSEVPQNLSASRPQDRQFILSSKKLLLSDSGFYLCAWSHPGTSGRAGYPYNEQFFGPGTRLTVL.